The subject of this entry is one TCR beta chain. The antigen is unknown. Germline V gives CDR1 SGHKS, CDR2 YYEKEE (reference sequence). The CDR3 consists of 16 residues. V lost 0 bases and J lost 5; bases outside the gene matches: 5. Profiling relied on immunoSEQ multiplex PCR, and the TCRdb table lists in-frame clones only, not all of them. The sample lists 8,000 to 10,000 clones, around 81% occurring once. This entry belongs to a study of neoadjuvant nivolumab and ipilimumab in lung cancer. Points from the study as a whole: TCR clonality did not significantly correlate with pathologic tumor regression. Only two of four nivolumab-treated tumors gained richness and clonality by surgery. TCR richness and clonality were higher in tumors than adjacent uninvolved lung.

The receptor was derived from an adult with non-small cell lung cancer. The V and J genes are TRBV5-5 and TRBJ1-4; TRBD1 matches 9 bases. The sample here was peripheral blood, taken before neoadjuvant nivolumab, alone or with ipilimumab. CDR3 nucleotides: TGTGCCAGCAGCTTGGGGGACAGGGCCGCAAATGAAAAACTGTTTTTT. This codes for CASSLGDRAANEKLFF.